The rows below give T cell receptor beta chains drawn from one sample of a study of cytomegalovirus exposure and HLA in healthy donors. Produced via immunoSEQ multiplex PCR; TCRdb's table is partial and in-frame only. The repertoire holds approximately 140,000 clones, with about 71% as singletons. Specimen: PBMCs. The receptor source for this set is a woman in her sixties in good health and CMV-seropositive. The CDR3 runs from the conserved cysteine through the conserved F or W. The D gene is left open where the match is weak. Clone size is stated in some rows and not others, as once, few, many or a class when expanded.

J | D | V | length | size | DNA | CDR3
TRBJ1-1 | NA | TRBV14 | 16 | few | TGTGCCAGCAGCCAAATGTTTTGGTACATGAACACTGAAGCTTTCTTT | CASSQMFWYMNTEAFF
TRBJ2-7 | TRBD2 | TRBV7-2 | 17 | NA | TGTGCCAGCAGCTTAGTTGGTGCTAGCGGGGGGACCTACGAGCAGTACTTC | CASSLVGASGGTYEQYF
TRBJ2-1 | NA | TRBV6-6 | 14 | few | TGTGCCAGCAGTTACTCGAGACTGGACAATGAGCAGTTCTTC | CASSYSRLDNEQFF
TRBJ1-2 | TRBD1 | TRBV19 | 15 | once | TGTGCCAGTAATGGGGACAGGGGGCCATCCTATGGCTACACCTTC | CASNGDRGPSYGYTF
TRBJ1-5 | NA | TRBV7-9 | 16 | NA | TGTGCCAGCAGCTTAGTGGCAGGCGGGAGCAATCAGCCCCAGCATTTT | CASSLVAGGSNQPQHF
TRBJ1-3 | TRBD1 | TRBV5-1 | 16 | few | TGCGCCAGCAGCTTGTCTACGGGACAGGACGGAAACACCATATATTTT | CASSLSTGQDGNTIYF
TRBJ2-1 | NA | TRBV2 | 13 | NA | TGTGCCAGCAGTCTCCGTCCCCAGGATGGGCAGTTCTTC | CASSLRPQDGQFF
TRBJ2-1 | TRBD2 | TRBV13 | 15 | NA | TGTGCCAGCAGCCGATGGACTAGCGGGGGTAGTGAGCAGTTCTTC | CASSRWTSGGSEQFF
TRBJ2-2 | TRBD2 | TRBV5-1 | 16 | NA | TGCGCCAGCAGCTCCAGACTAGCGGGGGAGGCCGGGGAGCTGTTTTTT | CASSSRLAGEAGELFF
TRBJ2-7 | TRBD2 | TRBV29-1 | 17 | NA | TGCAGCGTTGAGACGGCTAGCGGGGCCCTTAGCTCCTACGAGCAGTACTTC | CSVETASGALSSYEQYF
TRBJ2-7 | TRBD2 | TRBV4-2 | 14 | NA | TGTGCCAGCAGCCAGGGTGGGACTAGCGGCGAGCAGTACTTC | CASSQGGTSGEQYF
TRBJ2-7 | TRBD1 | TRBV29-1 | 13 | NA | TGCAGCGTCCGGGGGGACAGGGGGGACGAGCAGTACTTC | CSVRGDRGDEQYF
TRBJ1-5 | TRBD1 | TRBV5-4 | 16 | NA | TGTGCCAGCAGCTTGGGAGGGGGCTCGGTGGGGCAGCCCCAGCATTTT | CASSLGGGSVGQPQHF
TRBJ2-1 | NA | TRBV10-1 | 15 | NA | TGCGCCAGCAGTGAGTACGGGGCTGGAGGGAATGAGCAGTTCTTC | CASSEYGAGGNEQFF
TRBJ2-5 | NA | TRBV7-9 | 14 | NA | TGTTCCAGCAGTTTCCCACAGGGTCAAGAGACCCAGTACTTC | CSSSFPQGQETQYF
TRBJ2-5 | TRBD2 | TRBV5-1 | 16 | NA | TGCGCCAGCAGTTCCGGGACTAGCGGCGCCATTGAGACCCAGTACTTC | CASSSGTSGAIETQYF
TRBJ1-6 | TRBD1 | TRBV9 | 15 | once | TGTGCCAGCAGCTCATCGGACAGGGGCGATTCACCCCTCCACTTT | CASSSSDRGDSPLHF
TRBJ1-6 | TRBD1 | TRBV19 | 13 | NA | TGTGCCAGTAGTATCAGGGGGAATTCACCCCTCCACTTT | CASSIRGNSPLHF
TRBJ1-4 | NA | TRBV4-1 | 15 | NA | TGCGCCAGCAGCCAAGTTAATAGCAGTAATGAAAAACTGTTTTTT | CASSQVNSSNEKLFF
TRBJ1-2 | TRBD1 | TRBV25-1 | 15 | few | TGTGCCAGCAGTGAAAAAGGACAGGGCATCCATGGCTACACCTTC | CASSEKGQGIHGYTF
TRBJ2-7 | NA | TRBV19 | 13 | few | TGTGCCAGTAGTATCGGGGGGCGGTACGAGCAGTACTTC | CASSIGGRYEQYF
TRBJ2-7 | NA | TRBV6-5 | 15 | NA | TGTGCCAGCAGTTACTCAGGGGCCGGTTCCTACGAGCAGTACTTC | CASSYSGAGSYEQYF
TRBJ1-1 | NA | TRBV7-9 | 13 | NA | TGTGCCAGCAGCACAAAAGGGAGCACTGAAGCTTTCTTT | CASSTKGSTEAFF
TRBJ1-5 | NA | TRBV7-9 | 14 | NA | TGTGCCAGCAGCTCAAATCAGGGGTACCAGCCCCAGCATTTT | CASSSNQGYQPQHF
TRBJ1-6 | NA | TRBV7-6 | 13 | NA | TGTGCCAGCCGGGGGGGCGGTAATTCACCCCTCCACTTT | CASRGGGNSPLHF
TRBJ1-5 | NA | TRBV9 | 14 | NA | TGTGCCAGCAGCGTAGATGGGGCGAATCAGCCCCAGCATTTT | CASSVDGANQPQHF
TRBJ1-1 | NA | TRBV11-2 | 12 | NA | TGTGCCAGCAGCCCAGGGTACACTGAAGCTTTCTTT | CASSPGYTEAFF
TRBJ2-5 | TRBD1 | TRBV30 | 16 | once | TGTGCCTGGCCCCCCCGCCGGGACAGGGGCCGGGGGACCCAGTACTTC | CAWPPRRDRGRGTQYF
TRBJ2-7 | TRBD1 | TRBV27 | 15 | NA | TGTGCCAGCAGTGCAACCGGGACAGCTTCCTACGAGCAGTACTTC | CASSATGTASYEQYF
TRBJ1-4 | NA | TRBV6-1 | 13 | NA | TGTGCCAGCAGCCCGGTAGCTAATGAAAAACTGTTTTTT | CASSPVANEKLFF
TRBJ2-7 | TRBD2 | TRBV4-1 | 16 | few | TGCGCCAGCGGCCAAGAAGGGACTACAAGCTCCTACGAGCAGTACTTC | CASGQEGTTSSYEQYF
TRBJ1-3 | NA | TRBV5-4 | 14 | NA | TGTGCCAGCTCTGGACAGAGACCTGGAAACACCATATATTTT | CASSGQRPGNTIYF
TRBJ2-5 | TRBD2 | TRBV19 | 15 | NA | TGTGCCAGTAGTACTAGCGGAGGCAGGAGGGAGACCCAGTACTTC | CASSTSGGRRETQYF
TRBJ2-5 | NA | TRBV6-1 | 14 | NA | TGTGCCAGCAGTGATGGGGGGGCAGGGGAGACCCAGTACTTC | CASSDGGAGETQYF
TRBJ2-7 | NA | TRBV19 | 14 | NA | TGTGCCAGTAGTATAGCGGCAGGGTACTACGAGCAGTACTTC | CASSIAAGYYEQYF
TRBJ2-7 | NA | TRBV7-9 | 16 | NA | TGTTCCAGCAGCTTAGCATCCGGCAGGGTTTCCTACGAGCAGTACTTC | CSSSLASGRVSYEQYF
TRBJ2-5 | TRBD1 | TRBV5-1 | 16 | NA | TGCGCCAGCAGCTTGGGGGGACAGGTGGGGCCGGAGACCCAGTACTTC | CASSLGGQVGPETQYF
TRBJ1-5 | TRBD1 | TRBV4-1 | 15 | NA | TGCGCCAGCAGCCTACGGGACAGCCTAAATCAGCCCCAGCATTTT | CASSLRDSLNQPQHF
TRBJ2-7 | TRBD1 | TRBV14 | 14 | NA | TGTGCCAGCAGCCAAATGGACAGGGTAACCGAGCAGTACTTC | CASSQMDRVTEQYF
TRBJ1-1 | TRBD1 | TRBV7-3 | 15 | few | TGTGCCAGCAGCCCTGCCGGACAGGGGAACACTGAAGCTTTCTTT | CASSPAGQGNTEAFF
TRBJ1-6 | NA | TRBV19 | 16 | NA | TGTGCCAGTAGTATGGGAGGTAGCTCCTATAATTCACCCCTCCACTTT | CASSMGGSSYNSPLHF
TRBJ2-1 | NA | TRBV6-6 | 13 | NA | TGTGCCAGCAGTTACTCTCAGTACAATGAGCAGTTCTTC | CASSYSQYNEQFF
TRBJ2-7 | TRBD2 | TRBV19 | 13 | NA | TGTGCCAGTAGTATCCCCGGCGGGGGCGAGCAGTACTTC | CASSIPGGGEQYF
TRBJ2-4 | NA | TRBV21-1 | 15 | NA | TGTGCCAGCCTAAGGGGGTGGGGAGCGGAAAACATTCAGTACTTC | CASLRGWGAENIQYF
TRBJ1-2 | NA | TRBV14 | 13 | NA | TGTGCCAGCAGCCCCCGGCAGGGTGATGGCTACACCTTC | CASSPRQGDGYTF